The entry below describes one TCR beta chain. The data derive from a study of patients and donors after allogeneic stem cell transplantation. The germline V gene has CDR1 SGHDN and CDR2 FVKESK. J was trimmed by 0 bases and V by 3 bases; bases with no gene match: 8. This CDR3 is 17 amino acids long. TCRdb itself ran the RT-PCR reads through MiXCR, one entry per CDR3 protein. This table has about 960,000 distinct CDR3 sequences, over 15% appearing once. The TCR sequence derives from a human donor who was either an allogeneic HSCT recipient or a stem cell or donor lymphocyte infusion donor (not recorded which). It is not recorded whose cells these are; they may come from a transplant donor. The sample consisted of blood, either unsorted or a sorted T cell fraction (not recorded which). This sequence joins TRBV14 and TRBJ2-1, with 7 bases fitting TRBD2. CDR3 sequence: CASSHTIREASYNEQFF. In DNA, the CDR3 is TGTGCCAGCAGCCACACGATACGGGAGGCCTCCTACAATGAGCAGTTCTTC.